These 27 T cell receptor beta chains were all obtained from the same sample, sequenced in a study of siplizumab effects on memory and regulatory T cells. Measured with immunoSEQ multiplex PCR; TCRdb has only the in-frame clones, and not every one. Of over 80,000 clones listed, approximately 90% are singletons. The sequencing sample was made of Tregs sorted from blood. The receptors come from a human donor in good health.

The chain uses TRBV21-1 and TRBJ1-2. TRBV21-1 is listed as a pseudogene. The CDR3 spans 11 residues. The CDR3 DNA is TGTGCCAGCAGCTCAGAGGTTGGCTACACCTTC. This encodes CASSSEVGYTF.

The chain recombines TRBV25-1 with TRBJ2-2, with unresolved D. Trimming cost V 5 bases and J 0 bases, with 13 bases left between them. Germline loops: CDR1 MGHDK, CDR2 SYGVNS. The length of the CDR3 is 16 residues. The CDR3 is CASSLLTGPNTGELFF. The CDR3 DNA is TGTGCCAGCAGTCTACTAACCGGGCCGAACACCGGGGAGCTGTTTTTT.

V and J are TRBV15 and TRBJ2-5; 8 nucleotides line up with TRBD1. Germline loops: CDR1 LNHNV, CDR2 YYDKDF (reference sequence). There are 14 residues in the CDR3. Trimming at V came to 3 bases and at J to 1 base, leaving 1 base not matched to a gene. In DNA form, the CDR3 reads TGTGCCACCAGCAGGGGACAGGCCCAAGAGACCCAGTACTTC. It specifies CATSRGQAQETQYF.

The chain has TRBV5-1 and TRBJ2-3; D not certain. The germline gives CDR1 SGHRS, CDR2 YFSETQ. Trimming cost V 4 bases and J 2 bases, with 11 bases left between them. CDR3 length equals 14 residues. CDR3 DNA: TGCGCCAGCAGCCAAGGAACGCTCACAGATACGCAGTATTTT. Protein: CASSQGTLTDTQYF. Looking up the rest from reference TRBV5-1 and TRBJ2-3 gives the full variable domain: KAGVTQTPRYLIKTRGQQVTLSCSPISGHRSVSWYQQTPGQGLQFLFEYFSETQRNKGNFPGRFSGRQFSNSRSEMNVSTLELGDSALYLCASSQGTLTDTQYFGPGTRLTVL.

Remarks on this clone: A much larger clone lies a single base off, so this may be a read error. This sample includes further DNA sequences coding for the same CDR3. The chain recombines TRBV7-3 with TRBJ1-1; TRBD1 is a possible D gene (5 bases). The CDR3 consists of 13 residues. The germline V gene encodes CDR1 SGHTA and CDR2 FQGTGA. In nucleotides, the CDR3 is TGTGCCAGCAGCCTAACAGGGAACACTGAAGCTTTCTTT. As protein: CASSLTGNTEAFF.

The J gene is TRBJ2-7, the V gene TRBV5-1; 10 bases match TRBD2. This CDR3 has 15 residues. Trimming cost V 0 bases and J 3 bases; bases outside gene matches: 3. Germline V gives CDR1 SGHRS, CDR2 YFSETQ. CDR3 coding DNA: TGCGCCAGCAGCTTGGTTAGCGGGGGGCACTACGAGCAGTACTTC. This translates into CASSLVSGGHYEQYF.

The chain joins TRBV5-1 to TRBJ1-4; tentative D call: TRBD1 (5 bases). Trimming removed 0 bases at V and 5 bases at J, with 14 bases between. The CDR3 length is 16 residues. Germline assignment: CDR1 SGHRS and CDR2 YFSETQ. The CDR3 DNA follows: TGCGCCAGCAGCTTGGCCAGCGGGACTGAGAATGAAAAACTGTTTTTT. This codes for CASSLASGTENEKLFF.

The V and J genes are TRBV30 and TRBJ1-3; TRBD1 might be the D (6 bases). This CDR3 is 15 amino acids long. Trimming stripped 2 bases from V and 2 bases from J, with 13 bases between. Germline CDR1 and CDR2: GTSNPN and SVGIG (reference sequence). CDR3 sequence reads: CAWSRGRGTGNTIYF. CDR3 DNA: TGTGCCTGGAGTCGGGGCAGGGGAACTGGAAACACCATATATTTT. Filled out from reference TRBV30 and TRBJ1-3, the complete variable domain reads SQTIHQWPATLVQPVGSPLSLECTVEGTSNPNLYWYRQAAGRGLQLLFYSVGIGQISSEVPQNLSASRPQDRQFILSSKKLLLSDSGFYLCAWSRGRGTGNTIYFGEGSWLTVV.

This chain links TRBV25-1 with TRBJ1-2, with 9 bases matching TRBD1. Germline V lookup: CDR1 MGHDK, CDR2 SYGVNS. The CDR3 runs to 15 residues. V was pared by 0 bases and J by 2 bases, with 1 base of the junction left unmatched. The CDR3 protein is CASSEYGTGNYGYTF. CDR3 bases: TGTGCCAGCAGTGAATATGGGACAGGGAACTATGGCTACACCTTC.

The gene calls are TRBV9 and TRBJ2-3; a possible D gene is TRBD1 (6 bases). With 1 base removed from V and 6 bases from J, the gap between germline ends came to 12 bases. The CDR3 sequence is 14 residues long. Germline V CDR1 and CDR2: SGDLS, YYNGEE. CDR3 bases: TGTGCCAGCAGCGTACAGGGGATTGGGGATACGCAGTATTTT. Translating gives CASSVQGIGDTQYF. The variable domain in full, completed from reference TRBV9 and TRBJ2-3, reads DSGVTQTPKHLITATGQRVTLRCSPRSGDLSVYWYQQSLDQGLQFLIQYYNGEERAKGNILERFSAQQFPDLHSELNLSSLELGDSALYFCASSVQGIGDTQYFGPGTRLTVL.

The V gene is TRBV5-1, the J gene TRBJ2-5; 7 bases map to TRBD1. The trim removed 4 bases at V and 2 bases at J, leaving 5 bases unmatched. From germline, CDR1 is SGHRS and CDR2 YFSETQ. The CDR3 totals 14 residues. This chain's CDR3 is CASSRGQRQETQYF. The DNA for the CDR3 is TGCGCCAGCAGCCGGGGACAGCGACAAGAGACCCAGTACTTC.

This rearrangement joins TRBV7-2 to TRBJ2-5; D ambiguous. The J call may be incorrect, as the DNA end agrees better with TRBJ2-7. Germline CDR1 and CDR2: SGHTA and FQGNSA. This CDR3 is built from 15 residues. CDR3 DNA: TGTGCCAGCAGCTTAGCCCCAGGCGTCTCCTACGAGCAGTACTTC. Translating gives CASSLAPGVSYEQYF.

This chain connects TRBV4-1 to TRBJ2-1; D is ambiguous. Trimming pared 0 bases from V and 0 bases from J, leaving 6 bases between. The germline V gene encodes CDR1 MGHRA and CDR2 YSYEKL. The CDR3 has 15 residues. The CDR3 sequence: CASSQDVSSYNEQFF. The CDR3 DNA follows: TGCGCCAGCAGCCAAGATGTTAGCTCCTACAATGAGCAGTTCTTC.

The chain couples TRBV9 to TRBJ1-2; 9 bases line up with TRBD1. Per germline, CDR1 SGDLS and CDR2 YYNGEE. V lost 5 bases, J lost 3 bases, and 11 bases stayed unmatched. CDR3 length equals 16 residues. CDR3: CASSGPGQGLHYGYTF. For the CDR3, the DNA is TGTGCCAGCAGTGGACCGGGACAGGGATTACACTATGGCTACACCTTC.

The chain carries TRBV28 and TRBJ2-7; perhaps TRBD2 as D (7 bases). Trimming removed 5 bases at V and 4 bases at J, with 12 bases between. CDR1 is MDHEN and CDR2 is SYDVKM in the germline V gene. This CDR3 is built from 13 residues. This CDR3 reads CASSRGGAYEQYF. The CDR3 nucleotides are TGTGCCAGCAGTCGAGGGGGGGCGTACGAGCAGTACTTC. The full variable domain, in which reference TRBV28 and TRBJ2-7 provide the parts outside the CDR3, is DVKVTQSSRYLVKRTGEKVFLECVQDMDHENMFWYRQDPGLGLRLIYFSYDVKMKEKGDIPEGYSVSREKKERFSLILESASTNQTSMYLCASSRGGAYEQYFGPGTRLTVT.

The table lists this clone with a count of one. CDR3 residues: CASSIWAEYTEAFF. CDR3 bases: TGTGCCAGTAGTATATGGGCAGAATACACTGAAGCTTTCTTT. This chain links TRBV19 with TRBJ1-1; D is unclear. CDR3 length: 14 residues. Trimming took off 2 bases at V and 3 bases at J, with 10 bases between the two ends. Germline V lookup: CDR1 LNHDA, CDR2 SQIVND (reference sequence).

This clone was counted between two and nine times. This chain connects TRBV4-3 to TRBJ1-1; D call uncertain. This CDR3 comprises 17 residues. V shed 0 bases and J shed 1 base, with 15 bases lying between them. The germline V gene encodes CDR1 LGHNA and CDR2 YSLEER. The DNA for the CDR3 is TGCGCCAGCAGCCAAGACACCATTTTCGCAGAGAACACTGAAGCTTTCTTT. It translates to CASSQDTIFAENTEAFF.

This CDR3 is CAISDLGKGYSGANVLTF. The CDR3 DNA sequence: TGTGCCATCAGTGATTTAGGAAAAGGCTACTCTGGGGCCAACGTCCTGACTTTC. The genes are TRBV10-3 and TRBJ2-6; D is undetermined. Trimming shortened V by 3 bases and J by 0 bases, and 15 bases separated the two germline ends. The CDR3 spans 18 residues. From germline, CDR1 is ENHRY and CDR2 SYGVKD.

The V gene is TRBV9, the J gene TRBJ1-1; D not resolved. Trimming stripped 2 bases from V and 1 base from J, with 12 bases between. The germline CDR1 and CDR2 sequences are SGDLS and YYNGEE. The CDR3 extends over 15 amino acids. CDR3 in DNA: TGTGCCAGCAGCGTCCGCCCGGTAGGGAACACTGAAGCTTTCTTT. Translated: CASSVRPVGNTEAFF.

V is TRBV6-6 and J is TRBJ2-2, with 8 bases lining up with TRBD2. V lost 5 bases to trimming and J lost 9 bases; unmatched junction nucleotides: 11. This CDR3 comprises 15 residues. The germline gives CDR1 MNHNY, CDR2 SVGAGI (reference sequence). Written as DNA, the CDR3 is TGTGCCAGCAGTACAGGGACTAGTGGGGGCCGGGAGCTGTTTTTT. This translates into CASSTGTSGGRELFF.

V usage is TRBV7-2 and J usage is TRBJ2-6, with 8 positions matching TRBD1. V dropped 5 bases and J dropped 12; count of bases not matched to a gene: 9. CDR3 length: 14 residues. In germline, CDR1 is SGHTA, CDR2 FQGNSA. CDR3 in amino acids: CASSGVVGTGVLTF. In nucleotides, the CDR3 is TGTGCCAGCAGCGGGGTCGTGGGGACAGGCGTCCTGACTTTC.

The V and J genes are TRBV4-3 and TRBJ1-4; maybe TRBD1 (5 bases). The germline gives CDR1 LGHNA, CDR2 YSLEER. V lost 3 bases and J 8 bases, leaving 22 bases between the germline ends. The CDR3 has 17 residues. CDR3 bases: TGCGCCAGCAGCCAGGACCAAGCCGTCGGCAGGGTCGAAAAACTGTTTTTT. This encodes CASSQDQAVGRVEKLFF.

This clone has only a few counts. CDR3 sequence: CAWRRAFYGYTF. CDR3 coding DNA: TGTGCCTGGCGTCGGGCGTTCTATGGCTACACCTTC. V is TRBV30 and J is TRBJ1-2; D unresolved. This CDR3 contains 12 residues. The V end lost 5 bases, the J end lost 4 bases, and 11 bases lay between the germline ends. The V gene's germline CDR1 is GTSNPN and CDR2 SVGIG (reference sequence).

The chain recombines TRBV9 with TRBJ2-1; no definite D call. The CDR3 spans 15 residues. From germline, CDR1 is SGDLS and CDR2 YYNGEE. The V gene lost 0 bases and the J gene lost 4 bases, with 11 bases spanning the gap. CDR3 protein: CASSVDPNPYNEQFF. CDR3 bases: TGTGCCAGCAGCGTAGACCCCAACCCTTACAATGAGCAGTTCTTC.

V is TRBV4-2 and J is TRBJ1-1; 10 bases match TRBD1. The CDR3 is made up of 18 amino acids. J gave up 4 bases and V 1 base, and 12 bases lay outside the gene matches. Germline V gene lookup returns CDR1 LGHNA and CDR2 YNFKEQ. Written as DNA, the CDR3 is TGTGCCAGCAGCCAAGTAGGACAGGGGGGGGCCCGAAGCACTGAAGCTTTCTTT. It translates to CASSQVGQGGARSTEAFF.

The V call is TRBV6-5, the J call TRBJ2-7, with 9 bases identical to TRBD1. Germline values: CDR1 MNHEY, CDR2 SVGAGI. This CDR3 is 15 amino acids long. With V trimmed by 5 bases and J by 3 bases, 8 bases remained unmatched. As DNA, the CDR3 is TGTGCCAGCAGTCCTTCCGGGACAGGGATCTACGAGCAGTACTTC. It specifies CASSPSGTGIYEQYF.

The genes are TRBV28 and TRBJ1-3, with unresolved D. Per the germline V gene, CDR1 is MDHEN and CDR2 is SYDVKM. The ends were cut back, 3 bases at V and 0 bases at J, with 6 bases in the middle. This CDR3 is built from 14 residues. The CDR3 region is CASSLSFSGNTIYF. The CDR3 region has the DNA TGTGCCAGCAGTTTGAGTTTCTCTGGAAACACCATATATTTT.